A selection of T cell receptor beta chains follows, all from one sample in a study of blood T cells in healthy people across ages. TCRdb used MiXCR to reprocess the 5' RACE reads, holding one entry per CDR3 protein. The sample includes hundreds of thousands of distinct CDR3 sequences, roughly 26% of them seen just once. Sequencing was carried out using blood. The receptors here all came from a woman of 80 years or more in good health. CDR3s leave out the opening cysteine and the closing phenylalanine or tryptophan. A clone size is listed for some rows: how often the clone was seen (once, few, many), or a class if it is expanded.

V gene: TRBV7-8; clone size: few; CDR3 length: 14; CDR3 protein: ASIRGTTQTRETQY
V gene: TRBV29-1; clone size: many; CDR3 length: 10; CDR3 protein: SVGRGGYEQY
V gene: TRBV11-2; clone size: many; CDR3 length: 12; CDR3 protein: ASRSGPTEDTQY
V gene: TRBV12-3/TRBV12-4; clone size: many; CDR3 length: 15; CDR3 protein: ASSLGSGGLTKNIQY
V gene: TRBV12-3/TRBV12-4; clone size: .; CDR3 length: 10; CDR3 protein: ASSFFAYEQY
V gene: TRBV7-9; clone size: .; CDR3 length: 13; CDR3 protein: ASSRQGFNSYGYT
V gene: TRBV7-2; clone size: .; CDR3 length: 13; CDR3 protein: ASSSGLAGKNIQY
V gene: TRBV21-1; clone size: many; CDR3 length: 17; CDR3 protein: ASSSIEGQGASGANVLT
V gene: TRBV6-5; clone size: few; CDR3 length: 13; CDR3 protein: ASSYSGLAEETQY
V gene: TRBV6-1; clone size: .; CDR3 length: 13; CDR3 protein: ASRTGQGVNYGYT
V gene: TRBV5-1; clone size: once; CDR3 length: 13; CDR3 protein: ASRQQGALGDTQY
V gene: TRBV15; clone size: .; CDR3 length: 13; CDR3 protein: ATSRAGSLIQPLH
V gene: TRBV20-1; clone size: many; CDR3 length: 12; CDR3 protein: SATHSRITDTQY
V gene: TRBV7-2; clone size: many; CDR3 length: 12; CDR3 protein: ASSLPFPEKVLT
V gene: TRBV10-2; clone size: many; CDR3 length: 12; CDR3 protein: ASRGYGYTDTQY
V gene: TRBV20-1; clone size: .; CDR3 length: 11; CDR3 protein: SASLGSDNEQF
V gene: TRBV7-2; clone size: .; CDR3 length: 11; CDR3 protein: ASSQVVGYEQY
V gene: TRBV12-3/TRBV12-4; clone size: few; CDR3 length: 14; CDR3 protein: ASSLAQAGGTDTQY
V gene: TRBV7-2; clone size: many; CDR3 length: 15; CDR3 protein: ASSLAFTNGGTDTQY
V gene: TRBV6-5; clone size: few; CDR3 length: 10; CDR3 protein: ASRRTGGEQY
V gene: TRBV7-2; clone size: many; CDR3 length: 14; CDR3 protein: ASSANRVGGQETQY
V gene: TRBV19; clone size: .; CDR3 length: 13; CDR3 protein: ASKGRGASNQPQH